One sample yielded the 12 T cell receptor beta chains listed below, sequenced in a study of cytomegalovirus exposure and HLA in healthy donors. The PCR contained 60 Vbeta and 13 Jbeta primers. Profiling relied on immunoSEQ multiplex PCR, and the TCRdb table lists in-frame clones only, not all of them. The sample has around 150,000 clones, roughly 80% seen once. Sequenced sample: PBMCs. These receptors originate from a female donor in good health and CMV-seronegative.

This clone was found once. J is TRBJ2-6 and V is TRBV19; 8 bases line up with TRBD2. This CDR3 has 16 residues. V was clipped by 3 bases and J by 4 bases; unmatched bases: 5. From germline, CDR1 is LNHDA and CDR2 SQIVND (reference sequence). CDR3 in amino acids: CASSMGGGTGANVLTF. CDR3 nucleotide sequence: TGTGCCAGTAGTATGGGCGGGGGGACCGGGGCCAACGTCCTGACTTTC.

The V gene is TRBV4-2, the J gene TRBJ1-4; D is ambiguous. This CDR3 comprises 15 residues. V lost 4 bases and J lost 0, with 9 bases in between. CDR1 is LGHNA and CDR2 is YNFKEQ in the germline V gene. Here the CDR3 reads CASSPRLTTNEKLFF. The CDR3 coding sequence is TGTGCCAGCAGCCCGAGACTTACAACTAATGAAAAACTGTTTTTT.

This chain uses TRBV14 with TRBJ1-2, with 7 bases lining up with TRBD1. This CDR3 has 14 residues. Looked up from germline, CDR1 is SGHDN and CDR2 is FVKESK. V dropped 1 base and J dropped 8; count of bases not matched to a gene: 7. Here the CDR3 DNA reads TGTGCCAGCAGCCAAGTAGGGACAGCGGAGGGCTACACCTTC. Amino acid sequence: CASSQVGTAEGYTF.

The chain is built from TRBV9 and TRBJ2-3; 7 bases are shared with TRBD1. The CDR3 is made up of 14 amino acids. Germline V gene data show CDR1 as SGDLS and CDR2 as YYNGEE. Trimming cost V 7 bases and J 6 bases; bases outside gene matches: 11. The CDR3 nucleotides are TGTGCCAGCGCGACAGGGCAGATGGCGGATACGCAGTATTTT. Translation: CASATGQMADTQYF.

The chain uses TRBV4-1 and TRBJ1-5; D might be TRBD1 (6 bases). This CDR3 has 16 amino acids. Germline CDR1 MGHRA, CDR2 YSYEKL. V was cut by 2 bases and J by 0 bases, with 11 bases left in between. CDR3 sequence (DNA): TGCGCCAGCAGCCAATCGGACAGCTATAGCAATCAGCCCCAGCATTTT. Protein sequence: CASSQSDSYSNQPQHF.

Only a few counts were recorded for this clone. The J gene is TRBJ1-1, the V gene TRBV7-2, with a possible D match to TRBD1 (6 bases). The CDR3 spans 14 residues. CDR1 and CDR2 from the germline V gene are SGHTA and FQGNSA. V lost 5 bases to trimming and J lost 8 bases, with 18 bases between them. In nucleotides, the CDR3 is TGTGCCAGCAGCCCGGGGGCGGGGCGGGGGGAAGCTTTCTTT. This codes for CASSPGAGRGEAFF.

This clone was recorded a few times. CDR3 sequence: CASSLLEIQETQYF. DNA of the CDR3: TGTGCCAGCAGCTTACTAGAGATCCAAGAGACCCAGTACTTC. The V call is TRBV7-2, the J call TRBJ2-5; D not resolved. The CDR3 is 14 amino acids. V lost 2 bases, J lost 1 base, and 8 bases lay in between. The germline V gene encodes CDR1 SGHTA and CDR2 FQGNSA.

V usage is TRBV11-1 and J usage is TRBJ2-5; 7 bases agree with TRBD1. Trimming took 5 bases from V and 2 from J; bases not matched to a gene: 2. CDR3 size: 13 residues. The V gene's germline CDR1 is SGHAT and CDR2 FQDESV (reference sequence). Here the CDR3 reads CASSRDSQETQYF. For the CDR3, the DNA is TGTGCCAGCAGCAGGGACAGTCAAGAGACCCAGTACTTC.

This clone was seen only once. The gene calls are TRBV18 and TRBJ1-4; D gene unclear. Germline CDR1 reads KGHSH; CDR2 reads LQKENI. The CDR3 length is 14 residues. V gave up 6 bases and J gave up 5 bases, with 13 bases separating them. The CDR3 nucleotides read TGTGCCAGCTCCTCCAGCCTCGGGAATGAAAAACTGTTTTTT. The encoded protein is CASSSSLGNEKLFF.

The chain links TRBV5-1 to TRBJ1-1; 12 nucleotides align to TRBD1. This CDR3 spans 16 amino acids. V lost 4 bases, J lost 10 bases, and 14 bases stayed unmatched. Germline values: CDR1 SGHRS, CDR2 YFSETQ. The CDR3 DNA is TGCGCCAGCAGCCCGGGACAGGGGGCCGCCGGGCTCGGAGCTTTCTTT. This sequence encodes CASSPGQGAAGLGAFF. Supplemented by reference TRBV5-1 and TRBJ1-1, the full variable domain reads KAGVTQTPRYLIKTRGQQVTLSCSPISGHRSVSWYQQTPGQGLQFLFEYFSETQRNKGNFPGRFSGRQFSNSRSEMNVSTLELGDSALYLCASSPGQGAAGLGAFFGQGTRLTVV.

The chain carries TRBV6-5 and TRBJ1-1; a possible D gene is TRBD1 (6 bases). Trimming cost V 0 bases and J 8 bases, with 16 bases left between them. Germline CDR1 and CDR2: MNHEY and SVGAGI. This CDR3 region has 15 residues. This chain's CDR3 is CASSYSRTADTEAFF. Here the CDR3 DNA reads TGTGCCAGCAGTTACTCCAGGACAGCTGATACAGAAGCTTTCTTT.

The J gene is TRBJ1-4, the V gene TRBV6-1; possible D gene TRBD1, 5 bases. Germline values: CDR1 MNHNS, CDR2 SASEGT. The V gene lost 8 bases and the J gene lost 10 bases, with 14 bases spanning the gap. CDR3 length: 12 amino acids. Written as DNA, the CDR3 is TGTGCCAGCTGGCCGGGGGGGGGAAAACTGTTTTTT. It yields the protein CASWPGGGKLFF.